The 27 T cell receptor beta chains below were found in one sample sequenced in a study of beta chain features in type 1 diabetes. Sequenced material consisted of expressed TCRB transcripts (all of the isolated RNA was reverse transcribed). Profiled with immunoSEQ multiplex PCR; TCRdb holds only in-frame clones, not every one. The sample has around 400,000 clones, around an eighth seen once; the top ten hold 0.017%. Source material: naive CD4+ T cells from blood. These receptors were obtained from a young man in good health.

The chain uses TRBV25-1 and TRBJ2-7; 13 bases map to TRBD2. From germline, CDR1 is MGHDK and CDR2 SYGVNS. J was trimmed by 5 bases and V by 1 base; bases with no gene match: 5. The CDR3 consists of 16 residues. This CDR3 reads CASSESLLAGGDEQYF. The DNA for the CDR3 is TGTGCCAGCAGTGAATCACTACTAGCGGGAGGGGACGAGCAGTACTTC.

The rearrangement links TRBV4-3 to TRBJ2-1; the match to TRBD1 covers 9 bases. With V trimmed by 3 bases and J by 5 bases, 5 bases remained unmatched. Germline V gene sequence: CDR1 LGHNA, CDR2 YSLEER. The CDR3 consists of 15 residues. CDR3: CASSQTGGSNNEQFF. The DNA for the CDR3 is TGCGCCAGCAGCCAGACAGGGGGATCAAACAATGAGCAGTTCTTC.

This clone was seen only a few times. The chain has TRBV16 and TRBJ2-6, with 7 bases aligning to TRBD1. CDR3 length: 17 residues. Per the germline V gene, CDR1 is KGHSY and CDR2 is FQNENV. Trimming at V came to 2 bases and at J to 0 bases, leaving 4 bases not matched to a gene. DNA for the CDR3: TGTGCCAGCAGCCAACCAGGGACAGCCTCTGGGGCCAACGTCCTGACTTTC. Amino acid sequence: CASSQPGTASGANVLTF.

This clone turned up a few times. V is TRBV7-3 and J is TRBJ2-7, with a possible D match to TRBD1 (5 bases). Trimming took off 5 bases at V and 3 bases at J, with 11 bases between the two ends. CDR1 is SGHTA and CDR2 is FQGTGA in the germline V gene. This CDR3 has 13 amino acids. The DNA of the CDR3 is TGTGCCAGCAGCCGCGACAGAAGCTACGAGCAGTACTTC. Its protein product is CASSRDRSYEQYF.

The chain is built from TRBV29-1 and TRBJ1-2; 9 bases line up with TRBD1. CDR3 length equals 12 residues. CDR1 is SQVTM and CDR2 is ANQGSEA in the germline V gene. V was pared by 5 bases and J by 7 bases, with 5 bases of the junction left unmatched. In nucleotides, the CDR3 is TGCAGCGTTCGTACAGGGGGCTTTGGCTACACCTTC. The encoded protein is CSVRTGGFGYTF. Based on the CDR3 plus reference TRBV29-1 and TRBJ1-2, the full variable domain is SAVISQKPSRDICQRGTSLTIQCQVDSQVTMMFWYRQQPGQSLTLIATANQGSEATYESGFVIDKFPISRPNLTFSTLTVSNMSPEDSSIYLCSVRTGGFGYTFGSGTRLTVV.

This chain connects TRBV7-2 to TRBJ2-7; 13 bases match TRBD2. The CDR3 spans 17 residues. V trimming: 2 bases; J trimming: 7 bases; junction bases outside the gene matches: 11. Germline V lookup: CDR1 SGHTA, CDR2 FQGNSA. The CDR3 region is CASSLQGLAGFLGEQYF. The CDR3 DNA follows: TGTGCCAGCAGCTTACAGGGACTAGCGGGATTTTTGGGAGAGCAGTACTTC. Combining the CDR3 with reference TRBV7-2 and TRBJ2-7 gives the whole variable domain GAGVSQSPSNKVTEKGKDVELRCDPISGHTALYWYRQSLGQGLEFLIYFQGNSAPDKSGLPSDRFSAERTGGSVSTLTIQRTQQEDSAVYLCASSLQGLAGFLGEQYFGPGTRLTVT.

This sequence joins TRBV7-3 and TRBJ2-3; 8 positions match TRBD2. This CDR3 has 16 amino acids. Trimming cost V 1 base and J 0 bases; bases outside gene matches: 3. In germline, CDR1 is SGHTA, CDR2 FQGTGA. CDR3 in amino acids: CASSLKGGGSTDTQYF. CDR3 sequence (DNA): TGTGCCAGCAGCTTAAAGGGCGGGGGGAGCACAGATACGCAGTATTTT.

This clone was observed a few times. This chain connects TRBV7-3 to TRBJ1-1; 9 positions match TRBD1. Germline-derived CDR1 and CDR2 are SGHTA and FQGTGA. The CDR3 totals 15 residues. V gave up 5 bases and J gave up 4 bases; unmatched junction bases: 8. CDR3 in DNA: TGTGCCAGCAGCCCACCCGGACAGGGGATCACTGAAGCTTTCTTT. It codes for CASSPPGQGITEAFF.

This clone was seen at least ten times. The chain combines TRBV30 with TRBJ2-1; TRBD1 matches at 7 bases. The CDR3 length is 12 residues. J gave up 10 bases and V 3 bases, and 6 bases lay outside the gene matches. CDR1 GTSNPN and CDR2 SVGIG come from the germline V gene (reference sequence). CDR3: CAWSVTGVEQFF. The CDR3 nucleotides read TGTGCCTGGAGCGTTACAGGGGTCGAGCAGTTCTTC.

This clone was detected only a few times. The V gene is TRBV15, the J gene TRBJ1-4, with 7 bases that match TRBD1. The CDR3 runs to 18 residues. Losses at the gene ends were 0 bases for V and 0 bases for J; bases not matched to a gene: 7. Germline loops: CDR1 LNHNV, CDR2 YYDKDF (reference sequence). Here the CDR3 reads CATSRDRDSAPTNEKLFF. In nucleotides, the CDR3 is TGTGCCACCAGCAGAGATCGGGACAGCGCCCCAACTAATGAAAAACTGTTTTTT.

This clone was seen more than once but under ten times. Within the sample, other DNA sequences also encode this same CDR3. The chain recombines TRBV28 with TRBJ2-7, with D uncertain. Germline V CDR1 and CDR2: MDHEN, SYDVKM. V was clipped by 8 bases and J by 0 bases, with 8 bases between them. The CDR3 length is 12 residues. In DNA form, the CDR3 reads TGTGCCAGCCGACGGAGCTCCTACGAGCAGTACTTC. Its protein product is CASRRSSYEQYF.

This clone was seen more than once but under ten times. This chain uses TRBV28 with TRBJ2-4; 11 bases are shared with TRBD1. Germline trimming cut 8 bases from V and 7 bases from J; bases unmatched to any gene: 1. There are 12 residues in the CDR3. From germline, CDR1 is MDHEN and CDR2 SYDVKM. CDR3 in amino acids: CASGQGANIQYF. CDR3 nucleotide sequence: TGTGCCAGCGGACAGGGGGCTAACATTCAGTACTTC.

Only a few counts were recorded for this clone. The V gene is TRBV6-4, the J gene TRBJ2-5; 8 bases line up with TRBD2. The trim removed 5 bases at V and 5 bases at J, leaving 4 bases unmatched. The CDR3 has 13 amino acids. CDR1 is MRHNA and CDR2 is SNTAGT in the germline V gene. The CDR3 loop is CASSPAGGETQYF. The CDR3 DNA reads as TGTGCCAGCAGTCCGGCGGGGGGTGAGACCCAGTACTTC.

V is TRBV4-2 and J is TRBJ2-7, with D maybe TRBD2 (6 bases). Germline CDR1 is LGHNA and CDR2 is YNFKEQ. Trimming left V 1 base short and J 0 bases short, with 7 bases between. The CDR3 extends over 14 amino acids. The CDR3 region is CASSQASDSYEQYF. For the CDR3, the DNA is TGTGCCAGCAGCCAAGCTAGCGACTCCTACGAGCAGTACTTC.

The J gene is TRBJ1-5, the V gene TRBV30; 7 nucleotides line up with TRBD1. Trimming took 5 bases from V and 0 from J; bases not matched to a gene: 1. The CDR3 runs to 13 residues. Germline V gene sequence: CDR1 GTSNPN, CDR2 SVGIG (reference sequence). The CDR3 region has the DNA TGTGCCTGGGGGACAGATAGCAATCAGCCCCAGCATTTT. Protein sequence: CAWGTDSNQPQHF.

The chain links TRBV7-2 to TRBJ1-2; 10 bases agree with TRBD1. The V and J ends lost 1 base and 3 bases, in that order; junction bases with no gene match: 2. Germline CDR1 reads SGHTA; CDR2 reads FQGNSA. The CDR3 extends over 15 amino acids. In DNA, the CDR3 is TGTGCCAGCAGCTTAGGGGGACAGGGGCACTATGGCTACACCTTC. Its protein product is CASSLGGQGHYGYTF. The full variable domain, its missing parts supplied by reference TRBV7-2 and TRBJ1-2, is GAGVSQSPSNKVTEKGKDVELRCDPISGHTALYWYRQSLGQGLEFLIYFQGNSAPDKSGLPSDRFSAERTGGSVSTLTIQRTQQEDSAVYLCASSLGGQGHYGYTFGSGTRLTVV.

This clone has more than one count but fewer than ten. V and J are TRBV6-5 and TRBJ1-1, with a possible D match to TRBD1 (5 bases). CDR1 MNHEY and CDR2 SVGAGI come from the germline V gene. V lost 4 bases and J 1 base, leaving 16 bases between the germline ends. The CDR3 runs to 16 residues. The CDR3 protein is CASSSREGMGNTEAFF. For the CDR3, the DNA is TGTGCCAGCAGTTCCAGGGAGGGGATGGGGAACACTGAAGCTTTCTTT.

The chain combines TRBV7-2 with TRBJ2-7; 10 nucleotides match TRBD2. Per the germline V gene, CDR1 is SGHTA and CDR2 is FQGNSA. The CDR3 has 16 amino acids. The V segment lost 0 bases and the J segment 6 bases; nucleotides outside the gene matches: 8. The CDR3 sequence is CASSLARAGGGGEQYF. As DNA, the CDR3 is TGTGCCAGCAGCTTAGCCCGAGCGGGAGGGGGGGGCGAGCAGTACTTC.

In this sample, this clone turned up a few times. V is TRBV9 and J is TRBJ2-2; maybe TRBD1 (5 bases). V lost 3 bases, J lost 5 bases, and 8 bases lay in between. Looked up from germline, CDR1 is SGDLS and CDR2 is YYNGEE. This CDR3 has 13 residues. For the CDR3, the DNA is TGTGCCAGCAGCGCGGACACAACCGGGGAGCTGTTTTTT. Protein product: CASSADTTGELFF.

This clone was detected a few times. The J gene is TRBJ2-1, the V gene TRBV7-2; 15 bases are a match to TRBD2. V shed 4 bases and J 4 bases; nucleotides not matched to a gene: 5. The germline CDR1 and CDR2 sequences are SGHTA and FQGNSA. CDR3 length: 17 residues. The chain's CDR3 is CASSSRTSGGVYNEQFF. CDR3 coding DNA: TGTGCCAGCAGCTCAAGGACTAGCGGGGGGGTTTACAATGAGCAGTTCTTC.

CDR3 sequence (DNA): TGTGCCAGCAGTTTCGGTCCAGGAAGCACAGATACGCAGTATTTT. Its translation: CASSFGPGSTDTQYF. V gene TRBV28 combines with J gene TRBJ2-3; D unresolved. The CDR3 spans 15 residues. From germline, CDR1 is MDHEN and CDR2 SYDVKM. Trimming took off 3 bases at V and 0 bases at J, with 10 bases between the two ends.

The genes are TRBV7-2 and TRBJ1-5; unclear D gene. V lost 2 bases and J lost 6, with 11 bases in between. In germline, CDR1 is SGHTA, CDR2 FQGNSA. The CDR3 consists of 14 residues. The CDR3: CASSLLSTGQPQHF. CDR3 DNA sequence: TGTGCCAGCAGCTTACTTTCGACGGGTCAGCCCCAGCATTTT.

J is TRBJ2-1 and V is TRBV2; TRBD2 matches at 9 bases. Trimming at V came to 3 bases and at J to 1 base, leaving 10 bases not matched to a gene. Germline V gene data show CDR1 as SNHLY and CDR2 as FYNNEI. The CDR3 contains 18 residues. The DNA for the CDR3 is TGTGCCAGCAGTGATTCGGGGTCTCTAGCGGGATCCTACAATGAGCAGTTCTTC. It is translated as CASSDSGSLAGSYNEQFF. The entire variable domain, with the rest obtained from reference TRBV2 and TRBJ2-1, is as follows: EPEVTQTPSHQVTQMGQEVILRCVPISNHLYFYWYRQILGQKVEFLVSFYNNEISEKSEIFDDQFSVERPDGSNFTLKIRSTKLEDSAMYFCASSDSGSLAGSYNEQFFGPGTRLTVL.

V usage is TRBV11-2 and J usage is TRBJ2-7; 11 bases agree with TRBD2. The CDR3 has 18 amino acids. From germline, CDR1 is SGHAT and CDR2 FQNNGV. V shed 6 bases and J 0 bases; nucleotides not matched to a gene: 13. The CDR3 sequence: CASSSVGLAGGSSYEQYF. The DNA for the CDR3 is TGTGCCAGCAGTAGCGTAGGTCTAGCGGGAGGTAGCTCCTACGAGCAGTACTTC.

The chain combines TRBV28 with TRBJ1-1; D is unclear. The CDR3 runs 12 residues. CDR1 is MDHEN and CDR2 is SYDVKM in the germline V gene. V gave up 6 bases and J gave up 4 bases, with 9 bases separating them. The CDR3 protein is CASSPVGTEAFF. CDR3 DNA sequence: TGTGCCAGCAGCCCGGTTGGCACTGAAGCTTTCTTT.

This clone was seen a few times. The chain links TRBV4-2 to TRBJ1-3; D unresolved. This CDR3 spans 18 amino acids. V shed 0 bases and J shed 0 bases, with 15 bases lying between them. CDR1 LGHNA and CDR2 YNFKEQ come from the germline V gene. The CDR3, as DNA: TGTGCCAGCAGCCAAGAGTACGAGAGGATCCACTCTGGAAACACCATATATTTT. Translated, it gives CASSQEYERIHSGNTIYF.

V gene TRBV28 combines with J gene TRBJ2-7, with TRBD2 as a possible D gene (5 bases). Germline CDR1 and CDR2: MDHEN and SYDVKM. The CDR3 spans 12 residues. In DNA, the CDR3 is TGTGCAGGAGGCCCGGACTCCTACGAGCAGTACTTC. This encodes CAGGPDSYEQYF.